This TCR beta chain was found in a study of liver allograft versus peripheral blood T cells. Study-wide background: Transplanted-liver T cell receptor repertoires were compared with recipients' peripheral blood repertoires.

One entry per CDR3 protein results from TCRdb running MiXCR on the reads. The sample records some 3,700 distinct CDR3 sequences, approximately 15% being singletons. Whole-study findings and limits: Liver allograft T cell receptor repertoires were reported to differ from peripheral blood repertoires.

Of note for this clonotype: Its specificity is not known.

The CDR3 is 15 amino acids. The J segment lost 4 bases and the V segment lost 4 bases, leaving 8 bases of the junction unmatched. Per the germline V gene, CDR1 is SGDLS and CDR2 is YYNGEE. The chain employs TRBV9 and TRBJ1-5, with 7 bases identical to TRBD1. The TCR originated in a human patient who had a liver transplant. Some T cells may be transferred from the graft donor. CDR3 amino acids: CASSRQGEGNQPQHF. The CDR3 DNA reads TGTGCCAGCAGCAGACAGGGAGAGGGAAATCAGCCCCAGCATTTT.